The entry below gives a single TCR beta chain sequence along with its context. The data stem from a study of blood T cell repertoires in COVID-19. Clones were sequenced by immunoSEQ multiplex PCR, and TCRdb holds only the in-frame ones, with some missing. The sample consists of around 370,000 clones, about nine tenths of them appearing once. The CDR3 extends over 15 amino acids. The V end lost 6 bases, the J end lost 2 bases, and 17 bases lay between the germline ends. Germline V gives CDR1 WSHSY, CDR2 SAAADI. Seattle participants joined during active infection and were tracked over time. The specimen sequenced was peripheral blood. The receptor was isolated from a woman aged 45 to 65 with COVID-19, enrolled during active disease. The rearrangement joins TRBV10-2 to TRBJ2-7, with D possibly matching TRBD1 (6 bases). The CDR3 protein is CASRTRDTFTYEQYF. CDR3 sequence (DNA): TGCGCCAGCAGAACCCGGGACACCTTCACCTACGAGCAGTACTTC.